The 2 T cell receptor beta chains listed next were all sequenced from one sample in a study of T-cell reconstitution after alpha-beta-depleted transplantation in children. Unique molecular identifiers featured in how the TCRbeta library was prepared. A single record per CDR3 protein comes from TCRdb applying MiXCR to the PCR reads. The sample holds 200,000 or so distinct CDR3 sequences, about 6% seen once. The sequencing used PBMCs, collected before TCRalphabeta/CD19-depleted stem cell transplant. These receptors were collected from a girl under three years old with combined immunodeficiency, due to receive a stem cell transplant.

At least ten counts were recorded for this clonotype. The chain links TRBV24-1 to TRBJ2-5, with D perhaps matching TRBD1 (6 bases). Trimming shortened V by 6 bases and J by 3 bases, and 16 bases separated the two germline ends. The CDR3 has 15 residues. The germline CDR1 and CDR2 sequences are KGHDR and SFDVKD. Here the CDR3 reads CATSWDTGSEETQYF. DNA of the CDR3: TGTGCCACCAGTTGGGACACAGGGTCCGAAGAGACCCAGTACTTC.

The chain combines TRBV20-1 with TRBJ2-1; a weak D match, TRBD2 (7 bases). The CDR3 is made up of 18 amino acids. V lost 3 bases to trimming and J lost 9 bases, with 30 bases between them. CDR1 and CDR2 from the germline V gene are DFQATT and SNEGSKA (reference sequence). CDR3 amino acids: CSASPRAYERGGGGEQFF. The DNA for the CDR3 is TGCAGTGCTAGTCCCCGGGCTTACGAGCGGGGTGGAGGGGGTGAGCAGTTCTTC.